This T cell receptor (beta chain) was recorded in a study of spatial heterogeneity in lung cancer. Study-wide context: Patients with untreated early-stage non-small cell lung cancer, numbering approximately 79, were the donors. PBMC collected at follow-up were sequenced when available, a median of about 2 years after resection.

The study, taken as a whole, reports: Relative to follow-up, resection was when ubiquitous expanded tumor TCRs appeared more in blood.

V was pared by 4 bases and J by 2 bases, with 18 bases between. Germline CDR1 SGHNT, CDR2 YYREEE (reference sequence). The CDR3 runs to 16 residues. This clonotype was picked up a small number of times. Its cognate antigen is unknown. TCRdb called the 5' RACE reads again in MiXCR, with one record for every CDR3 protein. This table holds 110,000 or so distinct CDR3 sequences, 10% to 13% found once. Documented time point: blood at routine non-recurrence follow-up after resection. Unsorted whole RNA from tumor, nontumor lung or frozen PBMC underwent sequencing. Specimen: PBMCs, collected at follow-up. The clonotype comes from a female donor with early-stage non-small cell lung cancer. V gene TRBV5-4 combines with J gene TRBJ2-5; D is possibly TRBD1 (7 bases). This CDR3 reads CASSRTGRGPQETQYF. The CDR3 nucleotides read TGTGCCAGCAGCCGGACAGGACGGGGGCCTCAAGAGACCCAGTACTTC.